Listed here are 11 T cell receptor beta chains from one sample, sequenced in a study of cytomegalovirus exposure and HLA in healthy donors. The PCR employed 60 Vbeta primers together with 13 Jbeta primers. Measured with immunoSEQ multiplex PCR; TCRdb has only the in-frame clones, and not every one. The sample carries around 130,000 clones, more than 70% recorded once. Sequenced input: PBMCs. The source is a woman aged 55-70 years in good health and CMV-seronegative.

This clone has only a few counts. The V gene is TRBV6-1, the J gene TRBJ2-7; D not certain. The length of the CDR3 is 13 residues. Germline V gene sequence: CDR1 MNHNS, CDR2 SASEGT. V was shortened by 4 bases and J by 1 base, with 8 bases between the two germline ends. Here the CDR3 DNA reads TGTGCCAGCAGTGTTCTTTTTTCCTACGAGCAGTACTTC. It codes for CASSVLFSYEQYF.

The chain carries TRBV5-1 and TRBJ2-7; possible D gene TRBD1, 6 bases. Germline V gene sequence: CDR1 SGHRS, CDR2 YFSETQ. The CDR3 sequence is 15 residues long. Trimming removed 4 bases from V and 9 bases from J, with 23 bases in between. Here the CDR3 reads CASSTNRAFIDRQYF. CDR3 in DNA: TGCGCCAGCAGCACAAACAGGGCCTTCATCGATCGGCAGTACTTC. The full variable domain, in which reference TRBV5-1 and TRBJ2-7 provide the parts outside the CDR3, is KAGVTQTPRYLIKTRGQQVTLSCSPISGHRSVSWYQQTPGQGLQFLFEYFSETQRNKGNFPGRFSGRQFSNSRSEMNVSTLELGDSALYLCASSTNRAFIDRQYFGPGTRLTVT.

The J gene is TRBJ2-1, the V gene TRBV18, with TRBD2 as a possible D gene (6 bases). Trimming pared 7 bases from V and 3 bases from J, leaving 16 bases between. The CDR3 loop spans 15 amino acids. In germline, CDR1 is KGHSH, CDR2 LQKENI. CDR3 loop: CASFPFRESYNEQFF. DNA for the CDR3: TGTGCCAGCTTCCCTTTCCGGGAGAGCTACAATGAGCAGTTCTTC.

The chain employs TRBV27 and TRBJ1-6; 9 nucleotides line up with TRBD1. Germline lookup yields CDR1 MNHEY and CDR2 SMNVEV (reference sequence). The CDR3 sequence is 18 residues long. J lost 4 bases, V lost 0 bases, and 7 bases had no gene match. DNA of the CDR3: TGTGCCAGCAGTTTATCCATTACAGGGGGCCCTTATAATTCACCCCTCCACTTT. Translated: CASSLSITGGPYNSPLHF.

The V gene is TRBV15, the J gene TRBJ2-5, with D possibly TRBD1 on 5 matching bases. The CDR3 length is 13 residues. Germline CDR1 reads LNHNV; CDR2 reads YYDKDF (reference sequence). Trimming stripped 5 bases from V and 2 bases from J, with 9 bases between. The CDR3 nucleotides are TGTGCCACCAGCGTAGACAGACAAGAGACCCAGTACTTC. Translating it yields CATSVDRQETQYF.

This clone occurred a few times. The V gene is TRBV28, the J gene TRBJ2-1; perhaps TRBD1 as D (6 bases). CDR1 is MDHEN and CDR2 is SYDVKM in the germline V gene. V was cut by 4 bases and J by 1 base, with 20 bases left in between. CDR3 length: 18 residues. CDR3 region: CASSSYGPRTESYNEQFF. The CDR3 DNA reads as TGTGCCAGCAGTTCTTATGGTCCACGGACAGAGTCCTACAATGAGCAGTTCTTC.

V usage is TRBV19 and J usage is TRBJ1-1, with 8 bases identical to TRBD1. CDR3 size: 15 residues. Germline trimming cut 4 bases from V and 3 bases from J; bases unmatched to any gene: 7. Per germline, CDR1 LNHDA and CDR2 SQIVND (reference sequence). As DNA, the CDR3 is TGTGCCAGTAGTAACCCAGGGGGCCCGTACACTGAAGCTTTCTTT. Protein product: CASSNPGGPYTEAFF.

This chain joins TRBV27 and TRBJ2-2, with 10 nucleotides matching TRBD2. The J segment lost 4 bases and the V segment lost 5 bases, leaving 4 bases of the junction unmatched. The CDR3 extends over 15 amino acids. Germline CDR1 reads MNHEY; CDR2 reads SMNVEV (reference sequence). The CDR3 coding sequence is TGTGCCAGCAGTCCAGTAGCGGGGGGCACCGGGGAGCTGTTTTTT. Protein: CASSPVAGGTGELFF.

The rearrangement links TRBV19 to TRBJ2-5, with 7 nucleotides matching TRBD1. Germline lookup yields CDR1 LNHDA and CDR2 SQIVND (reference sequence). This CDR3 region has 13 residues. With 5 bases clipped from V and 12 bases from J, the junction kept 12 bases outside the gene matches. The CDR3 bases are TGTGCCAGTAGTCCGGGGACAGCCCCGGTCAAGTACTTC. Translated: CASSPGTAPVKYF.

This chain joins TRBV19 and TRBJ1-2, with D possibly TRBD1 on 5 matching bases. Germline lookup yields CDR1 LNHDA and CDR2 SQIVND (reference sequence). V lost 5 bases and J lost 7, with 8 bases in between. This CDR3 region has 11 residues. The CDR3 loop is CASSVGAGYTF. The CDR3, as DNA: TGTGCCAGTAGTGTTGGGGCTGGCTACACCTTC.

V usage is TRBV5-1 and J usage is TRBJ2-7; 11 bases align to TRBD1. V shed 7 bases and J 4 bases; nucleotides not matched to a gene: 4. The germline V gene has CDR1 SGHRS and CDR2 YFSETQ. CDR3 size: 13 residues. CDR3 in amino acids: CASRTGGSYEQYF. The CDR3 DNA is TGCGCCAGCCGGACAGGGGGCTCTTACGAGCAGTACTTC.